The 10 T cell receptor beta chains listed next were all sequenced from one sample in a study of blood T cell repertoires in COVID-19. Profiled with immunoSEQ multiplex PCR; TCRdb holds only in-frame clones, not every one. The table has roughly 160,000 clones, 80% to 90% seen once; the top ten hold over 3.5%. Sequenced material: peripheral blood. The source is a woman aged 55 to 70 who had recovered from COVID-19.

This sequence joins TRBV9 and TRBJ1-3; the D gene is possibly TRBD1 (6 bases). CDR1 and CDR2 from the germline V gene are SGDLS and YYNGEE. The CDR3 contains 15 residues. The V end lost 4 bases, the J end lost 0 bases, and 11 bases lay between the germline ends. CDR3 amino acids: CASSQGTFSGNTIYF. DNA of the CDR3: TGTGCCAGCAGCCAGGGGACGTTCTCTGGAAACACCATATATTTT. The full variable domain, in which reference TRBV9 and TRBJ1-3 provide the parts outside the CDR3, is DSGVTQTPKHLITATGQRVTLRCSPRSGDLSVYWYQQSLDQGLQFLIQYYNGEERAKGNILERFSAQQFPDLHSELNLSSLELGDSALYFCASSQGTFSGNTIYFGEGSWLTVV.

In this sample, this clone turned up a few times. V is TRBV6-4 and J is TRBJ1-2; TRBD1 aligns across 9 bases. The CDR3 consists of 15 residues. V lost 6 bases and J lost 2; bases outside the gene matches: 7. Germline loops: CDR1 MRHNA, CDR2 SNTAGT. CDR3 nucleotide sequence: TGTGCCAGCAGGCAACAGGGGGCCCGGAACTATGGCTACACCTTC. This translates into CASRQQGARNYGYTF.

This clone was counted once. The CDR3 DNA sequence: TGTGCCAGCAGCCAAGATTCGGTTTCCTGGCTAGCACTCCTCCAAGAGACCCAGTACTTC. This sequence encodes CASSQDSVSWLALLQETQYF. V usage is TRBV14 and J usage is TRBJ2-5, with a weak D call TRBD2 (5 bases). Germline CDR1 SGHDN, CDR2 FVKESK. V shed 0 bases and J shed 1 base, with 24 bases lying between them. This CDR3 region has 20 residues.

This CDR3 reads CATSDPGTSVSDTQYF. The DNA of the CDR3 is TGTGCCACCAGTGACCCCGGGACTAGCGTATCAGATACGCAGTATTTT. V is TRBV24-1 and J is TRBJ2-3; 10 positions agree with TRBD2. The germline gives CDR1 KGHDR, CDR2 SFDVKD. The CDR3 runs 16 residues. Trimming at V came to 4 bases and at J to 4 bases, leaving 7 bases not matched to a gene.

The chain links TRBV6-1 to TRBJ1-1; D unresolved. The CDR3 spans 15 residues. V was cut by 0 bases and J by 5 bases, with 13 bases left in between. Germline V gene sequence: CDR1 MNHNS, CDR2 SASEGT. The chain's CDR3 is CASSEAPGSGTEAFF. The CDR3 DNA sequence: TGTGCCAGCAGTGAAGCCCCCGGATCAGGAACTGAAGCTTTCTTT.

CDR3 residues: CASGQGVYSYEQYF. The CDR3 nucleotides are TGTGCCAGCGGGCAGGGTGTCTACTCCTACGAGCAGTACTTC. This sequence joins TRBV2 and TRBJ2-7; possibly TRBD1 for D (5 bases). The CDR3 has 14 amino acids. Germline CDR1 and CDR2: SNHLY and FYNNEI. V lost 8 bases to trimming and J lost 0 bases, with 14 bases between them.

This rearrangement joins TRBV2 to TRBJ1-5; a weak D match, TRBD1 (6 bases). Germline loops: CDR1 SNHLY, CDR2 FYNNEI. The CDR3 contains 19 residues. Trimming cost V 7 bases and J 5 bases, with 30 bases left between them. The CDR3 here is CASKGPPGPAKQGYQPQHF. The CDR3 region has the DNA TGTGCCAGCAAGGGACCCCCCGGGCCGGCCAAACAGGGTTATCAGCCCCAGCATTTT.

The V call is TRBV10-3, the J call TRBJ1-2; 8 nucleotides match TRBD1. V shed 0 bases and J 4 bases; nucleotides not matched to a gene: 7. Germline CDR1 and CDR2: ENHRY and SYGVKD. This CDR3 has 16 amino acids. CDR3 nucleotide sequence: TGTGCCATCAGTGAGTCCGGCAGGGACAGGTCCTATGGCTACACCTTC. It is translated as CAISESGRDRSYGYTF.

The chain links TRBV7-9 to TRBJ2-7; 7 nucleotides match TRBD1. CDR1 and CDR2 (germline): SEHNR, FQNEAQ (reference sequence). This CDR3 region has 13 residues. V dropped 1 base and J dropped 5; count of bases not matched to a gene: 2. CDR3 protein: CASSLDRGHEQYF. The CDR3 DNA reads TGTGCCAGCAGCTTAGACAGGGGTCACGAGCAGTACTTC.

The CDR3 DNA reads TGCGCCAGCAGCTTAGGGACATTACCGAACACTGAAGCTTTCTTT. The encoded protein is CASSLGTLPNTEAFF. This chain links TRBV5-1 with TRBJ1-1; D might be TRBD1 (6 bases). The CDR3 is made up of 15 amino acids. The V and J ends lost 2 bases and 1 base respectively, with 12 bases between them. CDR1 and CDR2 (germline): SGHRS, YFSETQ.